These 5 T cell receptor beta chains were all obtained from the same sample, sequenced in a study of blood T cell repertoires in COVID-19. Generated by immunoSEQ multiplex PCR, the TCRdb table keeps only in-frame clones and is missing some. The data contain about 160,000 clones, around four fifths of them singletons. The sequenced sample was PBMCs or T cells enriched from blood (not recorded which). Receptors originate from a woman between 50 and 59 years old who had recovered from COVID-19.

V gene TRBV15 combines with J gene TRBJ1-5, with TRBD1 matching over 9 bases. CDR1 LNHNV and CDR2 YYDKDF come from the germline V gene (reference sequence). V was clipped by 0 bases and J by 11 bases; unmatched bases: 8. There are 15 residues in the CDR3. The CDR3 loop reads CATSRDLTRTGAQHF. CDR3 nucleotide sequence: TGTGCCACCAGCAGAGATCTCACGCGGACAGGGGCCCAGCATTTT.

The J gene is TRBJ1-1, the V gene TRBV28; TRBD1 might be the D (6 bases). CDR3 size: 14 residues. The germline V gene encodes CDR1 MDHEN and CDR2 SYDVKM. V lost 5 bases and J 0 bases, leaving 10 bases between the germline ends. The chain's CDR3 is CASSGGQLNTEAFF. CDR3 coding DNA: TGTGCCAGCAGTGGCGGACAGTTGAACACTGAAGCTTTCTTT.

V usage is TRBV4-1 and J usage is TRBJ1-2; D gene uncertain. V dropped 0 bases and J dropped 4 bases, with 12 bases sitting between them. The CDR3 totals 15 residues. The germline V gene has CDR1 MGHRA and CDR2 YSYEKL. Here the CDR3 DNA reads TGCGCCAGCAGCCAAGATACCGGGATGGGCTATGGCTACACCTTC. The encoded protein is CASSQDTGMGYGYTF.

This chain connects TRBV7-9 to TRBJ1-1, with D possibly matching TRBD1 (5 bases). Germline lookup yields CDR1 SEHNR and CDR2 FQNEAQ (reference sequence). V lost 5 bases and J 6 bases, leaving 16 bases between the germline ends. CDR3 length: 14 residues. CDR3 sequence: CASSRQMAGPEAFF. In DNA, the CDR3 is TGTGCCAGCAGCCGGCAAATGGCAGGGCCTGAAGCTTTCTTT.

The rearrangement uses TRBV6-5 and TRBJ1-2; TRBD1 matches at 7 bases. The CDR3 has 14 residues. Germline CDR1 is MNHEY and CDR2 is SVGAGI. The ends lost 6 bases at V and 1 base at J; junction bases unmatched: 5. The CDR3 nucleotides read TGTGCCAGCAGGAATACAGGGGTTAACTATGGCTACACCTTC. Protein: CASRNTGVNYGYTF.